Each of the 27 T cell receptor beta chains below was sequenced from the same sample in a study of response to subunit inactivated influenza vaccine. TCRdb re-analysed the RT-PCR reads in MiXCR, keeping a single row per CDR3 protein. Of hundreds of thousands of distinct CDR3 sequences in the sample, under 9% were seen once. The material was PBMCs from blood, obtained 23 to 25 months after vaccination. The origin of the receptors is a man in his fifties or sixties who received an inactivated influenza vaccine.

The chain has TRBV7-2 and TRBJ2-7; D is unresolved. Trimming removed 5 bases at V and 0 bases at J, with 14 bases between. The CDR3 consists of 15 residues. Germline assignment: CDR1 SGHTA and CDR2 FQGNSA. CDR3 sequence reads: CASSRASGSSYEQYF. Written as DNA, the CDR3 is TGTGCCAGCAGCCGAGCCTCAGGTAGCTCCTACGAGCAGTACTTC.

The V gene is TRBV6-4, the J gene TRBJ2-1; D not resolved. The V end lost 0 bases, the J end lost 9 bases, and 9 bases lay between the germline ends. CDR1 is MRHNA and CDR2 is SNTAGT in the germline V gene. This CDR3 is built from 13 residues. The CDR3 sequence is CASSDSGFGEQFF. In DNA, the CDR3 is TGTGCCAGCAGTGACTCCGGTTTTGGTGAGCAGTTCTTC.

This clonotype has just a few counts. This chain connects TRBV20-1 to TRBJ2-1, with D possibly TRBD1 on 5 matching bases. The CDR3 contains 14 residues. Trimming cost V 0 bases and J 2 bases, with 8 bases left between them. CDR1 DFQATT and CDR2 SNEGSKA come from the germline V gene (reference sequence). The DNA of the CDR3 is TGCAGTGCTAGAGACAGGGAAGCCTACAATGAGCAGTTCTTC. It translates to CSARDREAYNEQFF.

The rearrangement joins TRBV2 to TRBJ2-1; maybe TRBD2 (5 bases). V lost 6 bases, J lost 4 bases, and 13 bases lay in between. This CDR3 has 14 amino acids. Per germline, CDR1 SNHLY and CDR2 FYNNEI. The CDR3 DNA sequence: TGTGCCAGCAGAGACCTACTAGAATACAATGAGCAGTTCTTC. Translated: CASRDLLEYNEQFF.

V gene TRBV20-1 combines with J gene TRBJ2-1; D may correspond to TRBD1 or TRBD2 (5 bases each). The V gene lost 3 bases and the J gene lost 4 bases, with 7 bases spanning the gap. The CDR3 is 12 amino acids. Germline V gene data show CDR1 as DFQATT and CDR2 as SNEGSKA (reference sequence). DNA of the CDR3: TGCAGTGCTAGGGGGGTTTACAATGAGCAGTTCTTC. Protein product: CSARGVYNEQFF.

This clonotype was counted between two and nine times. This chain links TRBV30 with TRBJ1-5; D is undetermined. This CDR3 has 12 residues. Trimming removed 0 bases at V and 6 bases at J, with 6 bases between. The germline V gene encodes CDR1 GTSNPN and CDR2 SVGIG (reference sequence). In nucleotides, the CDR3 is TGTGCCTGGAGTGTGGGGTTTCAGCCCCAGCATTTT. This gives the protein CAWSVGFQPQHF.

This clonotype was detected only a few times. This sequence joins TRBV7-2 and TRBJ2-7, with 10 positions matching TRBD2. CDR1 and CDR2 (germline): SGHTA, FQGNSA. V was clipped by 2 bases and J by 5 bases; unmatched bases: 6. This CDR3 comprises 15 residues. CDR3: CASSLPSGRGNEQYF. CDR3 nucleotides: TGTGCCAGCAGCTTACCGAGCGGGAGGGGGAACGAGCAGTACTTC.

The chain recombines TRBV7-2 with TRBJ2-7; 8 nucleotides match TRBD2. Germline CDR1 is SGHTA and CDR2 is FQGNSA. Losses at the gene ends were 2 bases for V and 2 bases for J; bases not matched to a gene: 2. The CDR3 loop spans 14 amino acids. The CDR3 reads CASSLISGTYEQYF. The CDR3 DNA reads as TGTGCCAGCAGCTTAATTAGCGGGACCTACGAGCAGTACTTC. Filled out from reference TRBV7-2 and TRBJ2-7, the complete variable domain reads GAGVSQSPSNKVTEKGKDVELRCDPISGHTALYWYRQSLGQGLEFLIYFQGNSAPDKSGLPSDRFSAERTGGSVSTLTIQRTQQEDSAVYLCASSLISGTYEQYFGPGTRLTVT.

To note about this clonotype: Likely a read error: the CDR3 ends without its conserved phenylalanine or tryptophan. The limits of the CDR3 on the DNA are not certain, so only TCRdb's listed CDR3 is given. V gene TRBV4-2 combines with J gene TRBJ2-3. Germline V gene sequence: CDR1 LGHNA, CDR2 YNFKEQ. The CDR3 adds up to 9 amino acids, both ends counted. CDR3 sequence: CASSQEVQG.

This clonotype showed up many times. The gene calls are TRBV4-3 and TRBJ2-1; D not certain. Trimming removed 4 bases at V and 3 bases at J, with 10 bases between. Germline V gene sequence: CDR1 LGHNA, CDR2 YSLEER. This CDR3 contains 14 residues. As DNA, the CDR3 is TGCGCCAGCAGCCGAGCCGGGCGCTACAATGAGCAGTTCTTC. It encodes CASSRAGRYNEQFF.

This clonotype was counted at least ten times. CDR3 region: CATSNTDTQYF. CDR3 bases: TGTGCCACCAGCAACACAGATACGCAGTATTTT. This chain uses TRBV15 with TRBJ2-3; D remains ambiguous. CDR1 is LNHNV and CDR2 is YYDKDF in the germline V gene (reference sequence). V was clipped by 4 bases and J by 2 bases, with 1 base between them. The CDR3 is made up of 11 amino acids.

Comments on this clonotype: This could be a read error, since a much larger clone is one nucleotide away. In nucleotides, the CDR3 is TGTGCCAGCAGAGACAGGTTCAAAAATTCACCCCTCCACTTT. This gives the protein CASRDRFKNSPLHF. The chain links TRBV28 to TRBJ1-6; the D gene is possibly TRBD1 (6 bases). V was shortened by 6 bases and J by 7 bases, with 13 bases between the two germline ends. Germline CDR1 reads MDHEN; CDR2 reads SYDVKM. This CDR3 is built from 14 residues.

The chain is built from TRBV20-1 and TRBJ1-1, with 10 bases identical to TRBD1. CDR3 length equals 14 residues. V was pared by 3 bases and J by 4 bases, with 5 bases of the junction left unmatched. CDR1 is DFQATT and CDR2 is SNEGSKA in the germline V gene (reference sequence). CDR3 protein: CSASWDRGSTEAFF. The CDR3 DNA is TGCAGTGCTAGTTGGGACAGGGGCAGCACTGAAGCTTTCTTT.

The chain is built from TRBV5-1 and TRBJ2-1; D is perhaps TRBD2 (8 bases). The CDR3 loop spans 15 amino acids. Germline V gene sequence: CDR1 SGHRS, CDR2 YFSETQ. V was clipped by 1 base and J by 7 bases, with 15 bases between them. In nucleotides, the CDR3 is TGCGCCAGCAGCTTGCGGGAGGGGGCGCAAAATGAGCAGTTCTTC. Its protein product is CASSLREGAQNEQFF.

This clonotype was seen many times. The chain carries TRBV2 and TRBJ1-5; D uncertain. CDR3 length: 14 amino acids. V gave up 4 bases and J gave up 3 bases, with 10 bases separating them. Germline V gene data show CDR1 as SNHLY and CDR2 as FYNNEI. The CDR3 sequence is CASSVNSDNQPQHF. CDR3 bases: TGTGCCAGCAGTGTGAACAGCGACAATCAGCCCCAGCATTTT.

The rearrangement links TRBV3-1 to TRBJ1-1; D call uncertain. Trimming stripped 4 bases from V and 1 base from J, with 19 bases between. The CDR3 is 17 amino acids. The germline V gene has CDR1 LGHDT and CDR2 YNNKEL (reference sequence). In nucleotides, the CDR3 is TGTGCCAGCAGCCGGAGGACCGTCAGTGTTACGAACACTGAAGCTTTCTTT. Protein product: CASSRRTVSVTNTEAFF.

This chain's CDR3 is CASSLAGVGFTMRQFF. For the CDR3, the DNA is TGTGCCAGCAGCTTAGCAGGGGTGGGCTTTACAATGAGACAGTTCTTC. The V call is TRBV7-2, the J call TRBJ2-1, with D possibly TRBD1 on 5 matching bases. The CDR3 has 16 amino acids. V lost 0 bases and J 13 bases, leaving 22 bases between the germline ends. The germline CDR1 and CDR2 sequences are SGHTA and FQGNSA.

This clonotype was counted ten times or more. J is TRBJ2-2 and V is TRBV2; unclear D gene. The germline gives CDR1 SNHLY, CDR2 FYNNEI. The CDR3 is made up of 16 amino acids. Trimming took 4 bases from V and 4 from J, leaving 16 bases between them. Here the CDR3 DNA reads TGTGCCAGCAGTGCAATTCCGACCCCGGGCACCGGGGAGCTGTTTTTT. Encoded protein: CASSAIPTPGTGELFF.

The CDR3 here is CASSPGLATVNEQFF. The CDR3 DNA reads TGTGCCAGCAGCCCGGGACTAGCAACAGTCAATGAGCAGTTCTTC. The rearrangement joins TRBV7-3 to TRBJ2-1, with 9 bases that match TRBD2. The CDR3 is 15 amino acids. Per germline, CDR1 SGHTA and CDR2 FQGTGA. The J segment lost 6 bases and the V segment lost 5 bases, leaving 8 bases of the junction unmatched.

The rearrangement joins TRBV28 to TRBJ1-5, with D perhaps matching TRBD1 (5 bases). Germline V CDR1 and CDR2: MDHEN, SYDVKM. This CDR3 has 14 amino acids. Trimming took off 3 bases at V and 5 bases at J, with 11 bases between the two ends. CDR3 sequence: CASSFGGEDQPQHF. The CDR3 DNA follows: TGTGCCAGCAGTTTTGGGGGGGAGGATCAGCCCCAGCATTTT.

This clonotype was seen a few times. The chain carries TRBV11-2 and TRBJ2-3; 10 bases are a match to TRBD2. With V trimmed by 4 bases and J by 4 bases, 5 bases remained unmatched. CDR1 is SGHAT, CDR2 FQNNGV, per germline. The CDR3 loop spans 15 amino acids. This CDR3 is CASSSQRGGPDTQYF. Written as DNA, the CDR3 is TGTGCCAGCAGCTCACAGCGGGGGGGCCCAGATACGCAGTATTTT. Full variable domain (missing parts from reference TRBV11-2 and TRBJ2-3): EAGVAQSPRYKIIEKRQSVAFWCNPISGHATLYWYQQILGQGPKLLIQFQNNGVVDDSQLPKDRFSAERLKGVDSTLKIQPAKLEDSAVYLCASSSQRGGPDTQYFGPGTRLTVL.

This clonotype was counted ten times or more. The chain joins TRBV5-6 to TRBJ1-2; D may be TRBD1 (6 bases). Germline-derived CDR1 and CDR2 are SGHDT and YYEEEE. Trimming cost V 4 bases and J 6 bases, with 13 bases left between them. This CDR3 is built from 13 residues. CDR3 sequence reads: CASSETGLNGYTF. The DNA of the CDR3 is TGTGCCAGCAGCGAAACAGGGTTAAATGGCTACACCTTC.

This clonotype has a handful of counts. The chain recombines TRBV10-3 with TRBJ2-5; the D gene could be TRBD1 or TRBD2 (5 bases each). V was shortened by 4 bases and J by 0 bases, with 9 bases between the two germline ends. The CDR3 extends over 14 amino acids. The germline CDR1 and CDR2 sequences are ENHRY and SYGVKD. In DNA, the CDR3 is TGTGCCATCAGTGGTGGGACGTACCAAGAGACCCAGTACTTC. Encoded protein: CAISGGTYQETQYF.

This clonotype was seen at least ten times. V gene TRBV7-9 combines with J gene TRBJ2-3; D is unresolved. Germline CDR1 and CDR2: SEHNR and FQNEAQ (reference sequence). The length of the CDR3 is 12 residues. Trimming cost V 5 bases and J 5 bases, with 8 bases left between them. The DNA of the CDR3 is TGTGCCAGCAGCGCTAGTTTAGATACGCAGTATTTT. Its translation is CASSASLDTQYF.

As to this clonotype: A much larger clone differs from this one at a single base, so this may be a read error. The chain combines TRBV7-3 with TRBJ2-3; 9 positions match TRBD2. Per germline, CDR1 SGHTA and CDR2 FQGTGA. Trimming cost V 5 bases and J 4 bases; bases outside gene matches: 10. This CDR3 region has 16 residues. The CDR3 DNA sequence: TGTGCCAGCAGCCTAATGGGTAGCGGGGGTTCAGATACGCAGTATTTT. It encodes CASSLMGSGGSDTQYF.

The table lists this clonotype with a few counts. The J gene is TRBJ2-2, the V gene TRBV9; 7 nucleotides match TRBD2. The trim removed 4 bases at V and 0 bases at J, leaving 6 bases unmatched. CDR3 size: 16 residues. The germline V gene has CDR1 SGDLS and CDR2 YYNGEE. The chain's CDR3 is CASSPGRGTNTGELFF. The CDR3 DNA follows: TGTGCCAGCAGCCCGGGGCGGGGGACGAACACCGGGGAGCTGTTTTTT.

The chain links TRBV15 to TRBJ2-5; TRBD2 aligns across 15 bases. The germline CDR1 and CDR2 sequences are LNHNV and YYDKDF (reference sequence). Trimming cost V 4 bases and J 4 bases; bases outside gene matches: 4. The CDR3 length is 16 residues. Here the CDR3 reads CATSTGLAGGLETQYF. The CDR3 DNA reads as TGTGCCACCAGCACCGGACTAGCGGGGGGGCTAGAGACCCAGTACTTC.